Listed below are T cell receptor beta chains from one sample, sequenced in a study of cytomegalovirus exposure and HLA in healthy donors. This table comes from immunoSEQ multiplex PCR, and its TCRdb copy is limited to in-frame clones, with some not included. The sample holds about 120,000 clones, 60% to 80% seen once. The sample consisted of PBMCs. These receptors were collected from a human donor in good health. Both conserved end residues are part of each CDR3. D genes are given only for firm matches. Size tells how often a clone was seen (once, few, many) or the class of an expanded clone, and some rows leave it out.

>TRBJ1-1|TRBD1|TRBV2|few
TGTGCCAGCTCTCGGGAACAGGGGGCGAACACTGAAGCTTTCTTT
CASSREQGANTEAFF
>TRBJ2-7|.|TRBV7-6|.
TGTGCCAGCAGCTTAGACAGTCCCTACGAGCAGTACTTC
CASSLDSPYEQYF
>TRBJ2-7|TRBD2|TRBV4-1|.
TGCGCCAGCAGCCAAAATCAGTGGGGGGGGATCTACGAGCAGTACTTC
CASSQNQWGGIYEQYF
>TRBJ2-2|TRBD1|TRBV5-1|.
TGCGCCAGCAGCTACCGGACAGGGGGCAACATTAAGAACGGGGAGCTGTTTTTT
CASSYRTGGNIKNGELFF
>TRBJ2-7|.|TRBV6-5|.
TGTGCCAGCAGTTACGAACGGCGGGCCCCCTCCTACGAGCAGTACTTC
CASSYERRAPSYEQYF
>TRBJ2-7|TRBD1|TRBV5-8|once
TGTGCCAGCAGCCCACGGGGACAGCCACCCTACGAGCAGTACTTC
CASSPRGQPPYEQYF
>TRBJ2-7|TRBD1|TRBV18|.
TGTGCCAGCTCACCCCGAAGGGACAGGGGGCGCGGAGGCGAGCAGTACTTC
CASSPRRDRGRGGEQYF
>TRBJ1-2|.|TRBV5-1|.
TGCGCCAGCAGCTTGATGACTGGAGGGGGCTACACCTTC
CASSLMTGGGYTF
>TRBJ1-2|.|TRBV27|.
TGTGCCAGCAGTAGCGGCAGGCTTAGGGGCTACACCTTC
CASSSGRLRGYTF
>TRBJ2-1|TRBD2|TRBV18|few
TGTGCCAGCTCACCTCGCCCGGGACTAGCGGGAACGAATGAGCAGTTCTTC
CASSPRPGLAGTNEQFF
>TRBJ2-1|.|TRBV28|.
TGTGCCAGCAGTTTTACCGGGACTCTCTCCTACAATGAGCAGTTCTTC
CASSFTGTLSYNEQFF
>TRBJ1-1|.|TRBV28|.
TGTGCCAGCAGTTTAATAAAAGGACAGAACACTGAAGCTTTCTTT
CASSLIKGQNTEAFF
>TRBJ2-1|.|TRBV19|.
TGTGCCAGTAGACGGATCGCAGGGTTGATCAATGAGCAGTTCTTC
CASRRIAGLINEQFF
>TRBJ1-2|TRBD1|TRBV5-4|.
TGTGCCAGCAGCTTGGTGATTAGACAGGGAGACTATGGCTACACCTTC
CASSLVIRQGDYGYTF
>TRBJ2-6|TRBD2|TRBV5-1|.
TGCGCCAGCAGCCGGGAGGGAGCTGGGGCCAACGTCCTGACTTTC
CASSREGAGANVLTF
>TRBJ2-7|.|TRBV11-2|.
TGTGCCAGCAGCTTTCCGGACAGCAAGTTATCCTACGAGCAGTACTTC
CASSFPDSKLSYEQYF
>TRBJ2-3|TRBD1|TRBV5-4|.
TGTGCCAGCAGCGAAGGACAGGGGGGTGATACGCAGTATTTT
CASSEGQGGDTQYF
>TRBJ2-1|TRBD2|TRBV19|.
TGTGCCAGTAGTAATAGCGGGGGCTCAAATGAGCAGTTCTTC
CASSNSGGSNEQFF
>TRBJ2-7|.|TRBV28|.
TGTGCCAGCAGTTTATCGCGTGGGGGGCTATTCGGGAGGCCCGGGGCAATCCCCTCCTACGAGCAGTACTTC
CASSLSRGGLFGRPGAIPSYEQYF
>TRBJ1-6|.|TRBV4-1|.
TGCGCCAGCAGCCAGGAGCCGGCCCTCACCCTTTCACCCCTCCACTTT
CASSQEPALTLSPLHF
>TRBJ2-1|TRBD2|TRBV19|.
TGTGCCAGTAGTCAGATTCCGGGACTAGCGGGAAATTACAATGAGCAGTTCTTC
CASSQIPGLAGNYNEQFF
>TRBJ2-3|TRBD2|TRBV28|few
TGTGCCAGCAACCCTAGCGGGACCACAGATACGCAGTATTTT
CASNPSGTTDTQYF
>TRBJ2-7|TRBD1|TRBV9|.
TGTGCCAGCAGTGCACAGGGGGTGGGCGAGCAGTACTTC
CASSAQGVGEQYF
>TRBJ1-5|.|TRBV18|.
TGTGCCAGCTCACTCACCCGGAATCTACAGGGAGTAAGCAATCAGCCCCAGCATTTT
CASSLTRNLQGVSNQPQHF
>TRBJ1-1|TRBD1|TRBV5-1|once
TGCGCCAGCAGCTTGAACCAGCCAGTAATCCAGGGGGCTGAAGCTTTCTTT
CASSLNQPVIQGAEAFF
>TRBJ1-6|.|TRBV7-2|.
TGTGCCAGCAGCTTAGTCGGCAGGGGAAGGGATTCACCCCTCCACTTT
CASSLVGRGRDSPLHF
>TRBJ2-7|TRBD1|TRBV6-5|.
TGTGCCAGCAGCCACGCGACAGGGCGAGTTTACGAGCAGTACTTC
CASSHATGRVYEQYF
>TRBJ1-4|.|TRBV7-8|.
TGTGCCAGCAGCTCCCAGGGGCTCGGAGAAAAACTGTTTTTT
CASSSQGLGEKLFF
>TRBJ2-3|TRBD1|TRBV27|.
TGTGCCAGCAGTTTCCCCGGGACAGGCGAGGGGACTACGCAGTATTTT
CASSFPGTGEGTTQYF
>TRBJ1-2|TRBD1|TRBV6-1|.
TGTGCCAGCAGTCCCGACAGGGAGTATGGCTACACCTTC
CASSPDREYGYTF
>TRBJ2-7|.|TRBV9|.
TGTGCCAGCAGCGTCTCAGGGGTTGGCTACGAGCAGTACTTC
CASSVSGVGYEQYF
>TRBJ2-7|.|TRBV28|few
TGTGCCAGCAGGATCCTTAGCGTTGGCGAGCAGTACTTC
CASRILSVGEQYF
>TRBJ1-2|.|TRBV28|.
TGTGCCAGCAGTCTACAGAGCAGCTATGGCTACACCTTC
CASSLQSSYGYTF
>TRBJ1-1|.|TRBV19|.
TGTGCCAGTAGCTTTTTGCGCACTGAAGCTTTCTTT
CASSFLRTEAFF
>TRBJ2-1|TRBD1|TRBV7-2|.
TGTGCCAGCAGCTTAGTTTCAACAGGGGAAAATGAGCAGTTCTTC
CASSLVSTGENEQFF
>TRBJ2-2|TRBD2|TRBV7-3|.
TGTGCCAGCAGCTCGGGACTAGCTCTCACCGGGGAGCTGTTTTTT
CASSSGLALTGELFF
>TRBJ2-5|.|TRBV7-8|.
TGTGCCAGCAGCTTAGTCGGTTCAGGGCAGGCAGAGACCCAGTACTTC
CASSLVGSGQAETQYF
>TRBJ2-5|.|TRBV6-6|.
TGTGCCAGCAGACTCGGACAGTCCAGAGAAACCCAGTACTTC
CASRLGQSRETQYF
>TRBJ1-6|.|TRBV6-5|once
TGTGCCAGCACGGGTCGGACCTATAATTCACCCCTCCACTTT
CASTGRTYNSPLHF
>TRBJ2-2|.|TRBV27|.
TGTGCCAGCAGTTCCCGGGGTCTGGGCAACACCGGGGAGCTGTTTTTT
CASSSRGLGNTGELFF
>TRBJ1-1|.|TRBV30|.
TGTGCCTGGACTCCCGTCCGGGCTGAAGCTTTCTTT
CAWTPVRAEAFF
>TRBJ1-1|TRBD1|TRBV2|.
TGTGCCAGCAGAGATGGGGACAGCGGCGGTGAAGCTTTCTTT
CASRDGDSGGEAFF
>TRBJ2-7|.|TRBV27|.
TGTGCCAGCAGTTTAGGTGGGGGGAGTTTCTCCTACGAGCAGTACTTC
CASSLGGGSFSYEQYF
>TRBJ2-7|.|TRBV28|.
TGTGCCAGCAGTGTCCCGGCTAGGGGGATCTACGAGCAGTACTTC
CASSVPARGIYEQYF
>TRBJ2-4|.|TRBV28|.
TGTGCCAGCAGTAGACAGGTGGGAGCCAAAAACATTCAGTACTTC
CASSRQVGAKNIQYF
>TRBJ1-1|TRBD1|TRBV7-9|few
TGTGCCAGCAGCCCCATAGGGACAGGGGGGACTGAAGCTTTCTTT
CASSPIGTGGTEAFF
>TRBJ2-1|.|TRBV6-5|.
TGTGCCAGCAGTTCCCGTAATGAGCAGTTCTTC
CASSSRNEQFF
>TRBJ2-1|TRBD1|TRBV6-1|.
TGTGCCAGCAGTGTAGGGACAGGGTATTCAAATGAGCAGCTCTTC
CASSVGTGYSNEQLF
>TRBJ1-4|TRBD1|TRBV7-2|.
TGTGCCAGCAGCCCACAGGGACAGGGCCCCGGAAAACTGTTTTTT
CASSPQGQGPGKLFF
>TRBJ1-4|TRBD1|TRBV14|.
TGTGCCAGCAGCCATGGGCCGGGAAGGACAGGGGAACTGTTTTTT
CASSHGPGRTGELFF
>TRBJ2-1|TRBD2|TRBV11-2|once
TGTGCCAGCAGCTCCACACGACTAGCGGGCTACAATGAGCAGTTCTTC
CASSSTRLAGYNEQFF